These T cell receptor beta chains were read from a single sample in a study of shared clonotypes between healthy human individuals. Clones were read by immunoSEQ multiplex PCR, and TCRdb kept only the in-frame ones, dropping some. Of 450,000 to 500,000 clones detected, 79% appear once; the ten largest clones hold approximately 12%. The sequencing sample was made of PBMCs. The receptor set was obtained from a woman aged 40-49 years in good health. Some clones in this sample may be carry-over from other donors' samples. Each CDR3 is given with its conserved first and last residue. D genes are given only for firm matches. Where a row states a size, it is once, few, many or the class of an expanded clone; other rows omit it.

cdr3_aa cdr3_nt j_call clone_size d_call cdr3_length v_call
CASSQDVASLGYNEQFF TGTGCCAGCAGCCAAGATGTGGCCTCCTTGGGCTACAATGAGCAGTTCTTC TRBJ2-1 - - 17 TRBV4-2
CASSGGGTPGRQPQHF TGTGCCAGCAGTGGAGGGGGGACCCCCGGACGTCAGCCCCAGCATTTT TRBJ1-5 - - 16 TRBV6-1
CASSADRKAATYEQYF TGTGCCAGCAGCGCCGACAGGAAAGCAGCGACCTACGAGCAGTACTTC TRBJ2-7 - - 16 TRBV9
CASSYSGVSTDTQYF TGTGCCAGCAGTTACTCGGGCGTTAGCACAGATACGCAGTATTTT TRBJ2-3 - - 15 TRBV6-5
CASSTGTGAYEQYF TGTGCCAGCAGTACAGGGACAGGGGCGTACGAGCAGTACTTC TRBJ2-7 - TRBD1 14 TRBV28
CASHGPGKSDEQYF TGCGCCAGCCACGGACCAGGGAAATCGGACGAGCAGTACTTC TRBJ2-7 few - 14 TRBV10-2
CASSFWTGPTDTQYF TGTGCCAGCAGCTTTTGGACAGGCCCCACAGATACGCAGTATTTT TRBJ2-3 - TRBD1 15 TRBV11-1
CASSLGEPYEQYF TGTGCCAGCAGCTTGGGAGAACCCTACGAGCAGTACTTC TRBJ2-7 once - 13 TRBV11-2
CASSQEGGEGLATNEKLFF TGCGCCAGCAGCCAAGAAGGGGGTGAAGGGCTGGCAACTAATGAAAAACTGTTTTTT TRBJ1-4 few - 19 TRBV4-1
CASSPDRVGETQYF TGCGCCAGCAGCCCCGACAGGGTAGGAGAGACCCAGTACTTC TRBJ2-5 - TRBD1 14 TRBV5-1
CASSKALVRGPRGNTEAFF TGTGCCAGCAGCAAAGCGCTGGTGAGGGGGCCGAGGGGGAACACTGAAGCTTTCTTT TRBJ1-1 once - 19 TRBV21-1
CASWGATEAFF TGTGCCAGTTGGGGGGCCACTGAAGCTTTCTTT TRBJ1-1 - - 11 TRBV19
CAWNMGQSQPQHF TGTGCCTGGAACATGGGACAGAGTCAGCCCCAGCATTTT TRBJ1-5 - TRBD1 13 TRBV30
CASSDTGLAGRGNEQFF TGTGCCAGCAGTGACACCGGACTAGCGGGGCGGGGCAATGAGCAGTTCTTC TRBJ2-1 many TRBD2 17 TRBV6-1
CASSRRLWKDSDQPQHF TGTGCCAGCAGTCGCAGGCTTTGGAAGGACTCGGATCAGCCCCAGCATTTT TRBJ1-5 - - 17 TRBV28
CASSYGTGRDTGELFF TGTGCCAGCAGTTACGGGACAGGGAGAGACACCGGGGAGCTGTTTTTT TRBJ2-2 - TRBD1 16 TRBV6-5
CASSPSGDFKGGKAYEQYF TGTGCCAGCAGCCCTTCGGGGGATTTTAAAGGGGGAAAAGCCTACGAGCAGTACTTC TRBJ2-7 - - 19 TRBV7-9
CSGGGPGDTQYF TGCAGCGGAGGCGGTCCCGGCGATACGCAGTATTTT TRBJ2-3 - - 12 TRBV29-1
CASSPRGAEAFF TGTGCCAGCAGCCCCAGGGGGGCTGAAGCTTTCTTT TRBJ1-1 - TRBD1 12 TRBV7-2
CASSIDRRNTEAFF TGTGCCAGTAGTATAGACAGGAGAAACACTGAAGCTTTCTTT TRBJ1-1 - - 14 TRBV19
CASTIQGLTDTQYF TGTGCCAGCACCATACAGGGTCTCACAGATACGCAGTATTTT TRBJ2-3 - - 14 TRBV7-2
CSVGDRVGNEQYF TGCAGCGTCGGGGACAGGGTTGGCAACGAGCAGTACTTC TRBJ2-7 - TRBD1 13 TRBV29-1
CASSVVGGEAFF TGTGCCAGCAGCGTGGTTGGAGGAGAAGCTTTCTTT TRBJ1-1 - - 12 TRBV9
CASSLARLAANNEQFF TGTGCCAGCAGCTTAGCGCGACTAGCGGCAAACAATGAGCAGTTCTTC TRBJ2-1 - TRBD2 16 TRBV7-8
CASSENGQLVHEQYF TGTGCCAGCAGTGAAAACGGACAACTAGTCCACGAGCAGTACTTC TRBJ2-7 once - 15 TRBV6-1
CASIRSGANVLTF TGTGCCAGCATAAGATCTGGGGCCAACGTCCTGACTTTC TRBJ2-6 - - 13 TRBV6-9
CASSVSAAGQDEQFF TGTGCCAGCAGCGTATCCGCCGCGGGACAGGATGAGCAGTTCTTC TRBJ2-1 - TRBD1 15 TRBV7-3
CASSWAGDEKLFF TGCGCCAGCAGTTGGGCGGGCGATGAAAAACTGTTTTTT TRBJ1-4 - - 13 TRBV4-1
CASRWGASTDTQYF TGCGCCAGCAGATGGGGAGCTAGCACAGATACGCAGTATTTT TRBJ2-3 - - 14 TRBV5-1
CASSSQNTEAFF TGTGCCAGCAGTTCCCAGAACACTGAAGCTTTCTTT TRBJ1-1 many - 12 TRBV6-6
CASSTPPTEPYEQYF TGTGCCAGTAGTACCCCCCCGACAGAGCCCTACGAGCAGTACTTC TRBJ2-7 - - 15 TRBV19
CASSLSPGYEQYF TGTGCCAGCAGCTTAAGCCCTGGTTACGAGCAGTACTTC TRBJ2-7 - - 13 TRBV11-1
CASSRGLAPYEQYF TGTGCCAGCAGCCGGGGACTAGCACCCTACGAGCAGTACTTC TRBJ2-7 once TRBD2 14 TRBV27
CASSFGRTDTQYF TGTGCCAGCAGTTTCGGGAGGACAGATACGCAGTATTTT TRBJ2-3 - TRBD2 13 TRBV28
CASSASGRADEQYF TGTGCCAGCAGTGCCAGCGGGAGGGCCGACGAGCAGTACTTC TRBJ2-7 - TRBD2 14 TRBV6-1
CASTDPAGGQYNEQFF TGTGCCAGCACCGATCCAGCGGGGGGGCAGTACAATGAGCAGTTCTTC TRBJ2-1 - TRBD2 16 TRBV5-4
CASIRDRSSPLHF TGTGCCAGCATTCGGGACAGGAGCTCACCCCTCCACTTT TRBJ1-6 - TRBD1 13 TRBV28
CASSPTGAQYSYEQYF TGTGCCAGTAGTCCTACAGGGGCCCAATACTCCTACGAGCAGTACTTC TRBJ2-7 - TRBD1 16 TRBV19
CASSSTAVRRYEQYF TGTGCCAGCAGCTCGACAGCGGTTCGACGCTACGAGCAGTACTTC TRBJ2-7 - - 15 TRBV28
CASSPSPDRGTDTQYF TGTGCCAGCTCACCTTCACCGGACAGGGGCACAGATACGCAGTATTTT TRBJ2-3 - TRBD1 16 TRBV18
CAWSVRLVGETQYF TGTGCCTGGAGTGTAAGACTCGTTGGGGAGACCCAGTACTTC TRBJ2-5 - - 14 TRBV30
CASSLALSGLNEQFF TGTGCCAGCAGCTTAGCGCTGAGCGGACTCAATGAGCAGTTCTTC TRBJ2-1 - - 15 TRBV7-8
CASSPYSAQTYEQYF TGTGCCAGCAGCCCTTATAGCGCCCAAACCTACGAGCAGTACTTC TRBJ2-7 - - 15 TRBV9
CASSPGGGETGELFF TGTGCCAGCAGCCCTGGAGGAGGGGAGACCGGGGAGCTGTTTTTT TRBJ2-2 - - 15 TRBV5-4
CASSYSRAPNEQFF TGTGCCAGCAGTTATTCGAGGGCCCCCAATGAGCAGTTCTTC TRBJ2-1 - - 14 TRBV6-5
CAWSPGITYEQYF TGTGCCTGGAGTCCGGGTATCACCTACGAGCAGTACTTC TRBJ2-7 - - 13 TRBV30